This T cell receptor (beta chain) appears in the sequencing data of a study of regulatory T cells in long-lasting Graves disease. The V end was cut by 2 bases, the J end by 4 bases, with 13 bases between. Germline CDR1 reads SGHVS; CDR2 reads FNYEAQ. The CDR3 consists of 15 residues. This clonotype showed up many times. Libraries of TCR beta came from iRepertoire HTBI primers plus Arm-PCR of CDR3 regions. TCRdb redid the calling of the multiplex PCR reads with MiXCR, one entry per CDR3 protein. The sample yields about 460,000 distinct CDR3 sequences, 11% to 15% seen once. Time point of the sample: newly diagnosed GD, antithyroid drugs for less than 3 months. From PBMCs, RNA was extracted and then used to make the TCR library. These data were likewise used in another study, on T cells in Graves' hyperthyroidism and ophthalmopathy. This second report adds: Diagnosis of hyperthyroidism was new in patients aged 18 to 65, and its duration was under 2 months. Diagnostic assessment was based on clinical symptoms, serum thyroxine and TRAb, thyroid ultrasound and orbital computed tomography. HTBI primers drove first-round RT-PCR of the TCR CDR3. Most thyroid clonotypes that were expanded above 0.001 also turned up in blood.

The sequence came from a woman in her forties or fifties with Graves disease. The sequencing used peripheral blood mononuclear cells (PBMCs), collected at new diagnosis, from a patient treated with antithyroid drugs. The chain recombines TRBV7-6 with TRBJ2-3; D tentatively reads TRBD1 or TRBD2 (5 bases each). The CDR3 DNA reads TGTGCCAGCAGCTTACGGGACCCAGGCTCAGATACGCAGTATTTT. It encodes CASSLRDPGSDTQYF.